This TCR beta chain emerged from a study of OX40 agonist ivuxolimab in advanced cancers. Only in-frame clones appear in the TCRdb table, and some are missing; sequencing was by immunoSEQ multiplex PCR. The sample holds around 15,000 clones, about four fifths seen once. This receptor was obtained from an adult with an advanced solid tumor such as melanoma, head and neck, liver or kidney cancer. This material consisted of CD4+ or CD8+ T cells sorted from blood, taken in a trial of the OX40 agonist ivuxolimab.

This CDR3 is CASSLSVGTNEQYF. The CDR3 nucleotides are TGTGCCAGCAGTTTATCGGTGGGAACGAACGAGCAGTACTTC. The chain couples TRBV27 to TRBJ2-7, with D uncertain. This CDR3 has 14 residues. In germline, CDR1 is MNHEY, CDR2 SMNVEV (reference sequence). The ends were cut back, 0 bases at V and 5 bases at J, with 11 bases in the middle.